Listed below are T cell receptor beta chains from one sample, sequenced in a study of shared clonotypes between healthy human individuals. The method was immunoSEQ multiplex PCR; TCRdb's version includes in-frame clones alone and lacks a portion of them. The table shows hundreds of thousands of clones, with 72% occurring only once. Specimen: memory CD4+ T cells sorted from blood. These receptors all stem from a woman younger than 45 in good health. Each CDR3 is given with its conserved first and last residue. Fields, in order: CDR3 DNA, CDR3 protein, V gene, D gene, clone size, J gene, CDR3 length. D genes are given only for firm matches. Clone size is stated in some rows and not others, as once, few, many or a class when expanded.

CDR3nt: TGTGCCAGCAGTGATCAAATTGCAGTTGTCTTC
CDR3aa: CASSDQIAVVF
v_gene: TRBV25-1
d_gene: NA
abundance: many
j_gene: TRBJ2-1
len: 11

CDR3nt: TGTGCCACCAGCAGAGATTTCATTGGGGGGCGACATCAGCCCCAGCATTTT
CDR3aa: CATSRDFIGGRHQPQHF
v_gene: TRBV15
d_gene: NA
abundance: NA
j_gene: TRBJ1-5
len: 17

CDR3nt: TGTGCCAGCAGCACTAGACAAGCGGGAGAGGGCACCGGGGAGCTGTTTTTT
CDR3aa: CASSTRQAGEGTGELFF
v_gene: TRBV11-3
d_gene: TRBD2
abundance: NA
j_gene: TRBJ2-2
len: 17

CDR3nt: TGTGCCTGGAGTTCAGGGACAGCAGATGTTGAGCCCCAGCATTTT
CDR3aa: CAWSSGTADVEPQHF
v_gene: TRBV30
d_gene: TRBD1
abundance: NA
j_gene: TRBJ1-5
len: 15

CDR3nt: TGTGCCAGCAGTTACTCTCGTCGGTACGGTAACACTGAAGCTTTCTTT
CDR3aa: CASSYSRRYGNTEAFF
v_gene: TRBV6-5
d_gene: NA
abundance: NA
j_gene: TRBJ1-1
len: 16

CDR3nt: TGCAGCGTTGGACAAATATTTTCGAACACTGAAGCTTTCTTT
CDR3aa: CSVGQIFSNTEAFF
v_gene: TRBV29-1
d_gene: NA
abundance: NA
j_gene: TRBJ1-1
len: 14

CDR3nt: TGTGCCAGCAGAAACTACAGGGTGGAGTCTGCCTATGGCTACACCTTC
CDR3aa: CASRNYRVESAYGYTF
v_gene: TRBV28
d_gene: NA
abundance: NA
j_gene: TRBJ1-2
len: 16

CDR3nt: TGTGCCAGCAGCTGGGAGAGCGGGAGTGTCTACAATGAGCAGTTCTTC
CDR3aa: CASSWESGSVYNEQFF
v_gene: TRBV11-3
d_gene: TRBD2
abundance: few
j_gene: TRBJ2-1
len: 16

CDR3nt: TGCAGTGCTCGCAGCCAGGGGACCCAGTACTTC
CDR3aa: CSARSQGTQYF
v_gene: TRBV20-1
d_gene: NA
abundance: once
j_gene: TRBJ2-5
len: 11

CDR3nt: TGTGCCAGTAGTATGTCAGGGAGCACTGAAGCTTTCTTT
CDR3aa: CASSMSGSTEAFF
v_gene: TRBV19
d_gene: NA
abundance: NA
j_gene: TRBJ1-1
len: 13

CDR3nt: TGTGCCTGGAGGGGTGAGGGATGGGCTGAAGCTTTCTTT
CDR3aa: CAWRGEGWAEAFF
v_gene: TRBV30
d_gene: NA
abundance: NA
j_gene: TRBJ1-1
len: 13

CDR3nt: TGTGCCAGCAGTCGGTATATGAACACTGAAGCTTTCTTT
CDR3aa: CASSRYMNTEAFF
v_gene: TRBV6-5
d_gene: NA
abundance: NA
j_gene: TRBJ1-1
len: 13

CDR3nt: TGCGCCAGCAGCTTGGCCACTCTGATCAGGGGAGCGGATACGCAGTATTTT
CDR3aa: CASSLATLIRGADTQYF
v_gene: TRBV5-1
d_gene: NA
abundance: few
j_gene: TRBJ2-3
len: 17

CDR3nt: TGTGCCAGCAGGTTGAGGTTAATTAACGGGGGGTCGGACTATGGCTACACCTTC
CDR3aa: CASRLRLINGGSDYGYTF
v_gene: TRBV5-6
d_gene: NA
abundance: once
j_gene: TRBJ1-2
len: 18

CDR3nt: TGTGCCAGTACCGGTAACAGGGGCAATCAGCCCCAGCATTTT
CDR3aa: CASTGNRGNQPQHF
v_gene: TRBV19
d_gene: NA
abundance: NA
j_gene: TRBJ1-5
len: 14

CDR3nt: TGTGCCAGCAGTGAAGTGGGGTACTCTGGAAACACCATATATTTT
CDR3aa: CASSEVGYSGNTIYF
v_gene: TRBV2
d_gene: NA
abundance: NA
j_gene: TRBJ1-3
len: 15

CDR3nt: TGTGCCAGTAGGGACAGGGGGCGCGCAGCTGAAGCTTTCTTT
CDR3aa: CASRDRGRAAEAFF
v_gene: TRBV19
d_gene: TRBD1
abundance: NA
j_gene: TRBJ1-1
len: 14

CDR3nt: TGTGCCAGTAGTAACACAAGGGCTGGGGCCAACGTCCTGACTTTC
CDR3aa: CASSNTRAGANVLTF
v_gene: TRBV19
d_gene: NA
abundance: many
j_gene: TRBJ2-6
len: 15

CDR3nt: TGTGCCAGCGGGACTCTCAATCAGCCCCAGCATTTT
CDR3aa: CASGTLNQPQHF
v_gene: TRBV6-6
d_gene: NA
abundance: NA
j_gene: TRBJ1-5
len: 12

CDR3nt: TGTGCCAGCAGCCACCGCCTTGGGAGTCCACCTTACGAGCAGTACTTC
CDR3aa: CASSHRLGSPPYEQYF
v_gene: TRBV13
d_gene: NA
abundance: many
j_gene: TRBJ2-7
len: 16

CDR3nt: TGTGCCAGCTCACCGATAGGAATGGGGGCCCGAGCTGAAGCTTTCTTT
CDR3aa: CASSPIGMGARAEAFF
v_gene: TRBV18
d_gene: NA
abundance: NA
j_gene: TRBJ1-1
len: 16

CDR3nt: TGTGCCAGCAGTTCCCGACAGGCCTTCACCGAGCAGTACTTC
CDR3aa: CASSSRQAFTEQYF
v_gene: TRBV6-5
d_gene: NA
abundance: NA
j_gene: TRBJ2-7
len: 14

CDR3nt: TGTGCCAGCAGCTGGGGACTAGCGGGAGCCGGGGAGCTGTTTTTT
CDR3aa: CASSWGLAGAGELFF
v_gene: TRBV7-9
d_gene: TRBD2
abundance: many
j_gene: TRBJ2-2
len: 15

CDR3nt: TGTGCCAGCAGTTACGGTCGGGACAGCCTCAATGAGCAGTTCTTC
CDR3aa: CASSYGRDSLNEQFF
v_gene: TRBV6-6
d_gene: TRBD1
abundance: NA
j_gene: TRBJ2-1
len: 15

CDR3nt: TGCGCCAGCAGCCCCCTGGACAGCTGGTATGGCTACACCTTC
CDR3aa: CASSPLDSWYGYTF
v_gene: TRBV5-1
d_gene: NA
abundance: once
j_gene: TRBJ1-2
len: 14

CDR3nt: TGTGCCAGTGTTGGGGACAGGGTCGCAGATACGCAGTATTTT
CDR3aa: CASVGDRVADTQYF
v_gene: TRBV19
d_gene: TRBD1
abundance: NA
j_gene: TRBJ2-3
len: 14

CDR3nt: TGCAGCGGCTATCAGGGCCGCGAGACCCAGTACTTC
CDR3aa: CSGYQGRETQYF
v_gene: TRBV29-1
d_gene: NA
abundance: NA
j_gene: TRBJ2-5
len: 12

CDR3nt: TGTGCCAGCAGTGAAGGGGGGGGATTTAGCAATCAGCCCCAGCATTTT
CDR3aa: CASSEGGGFSNQPQHF
v_gene: TRBV28
d_gene: NA
abundance: few
j_gene: TRBJ1-5
len: 16

CDR3nt: TGTGCCAGCAGTGACACGAGCGGGAGGCACGAGCAGTACTTC
CDR3aa: CASSDTSGRHEQYF
v_gene: TRBV25-1
d_gene: TRBD2
abundance: NA
j_gene: TRBJ2-7
len: 14

CDR3nt: TGCGCCAGCAGCCAAGATAGGTCGGGCACAGATACGCAGTATTTT
CDR3aa: CASSQDRSGTDTQYF
v_gene: TRBV4-1
d_gene: NA
abundance: NA
j_gene: TRBJ2-3
len: 15

CDR3nt: TGTGCCAGCAGTCCTGAGACGGGCCCGGGGGGCTACACCTTC
CDR3aa: CASSPETGPGGYTF
v_gene: TRBV6-6
d_gene: NA
abundance: NA
j_gene: TRBJ1-2
len: 14

CDR3nt: TGTGCCAGTAGTATGATGGGACCCCCCGCGAACACCGGGGAGCTGTTTTTT
CDR3aa: CASSMMGPPANTGELFF
v_gene: TRBV19
d_gene: NA
abundance: few
j_gene: TRBJ2-2
len: 17

CDR3nt: TGCGCCAGCAGCCAAGAACGGACAGGGGGGTGGGAGACCCAGTACTTC
CDR3aa: CASSQERTGGWETQYF
v_gene: TRBV4-1
d_gene: TRBD1
abundance: NA
j_gene: TRBJ2-5
len: 16

CDR3nt: TGTGCCAGCAGTCCATTGACGCAGGGTGTCATTCAGTACTTC
CDR3aa: CASSPLTQGVIQYF
v_gene: TRBV6-5
d_gene: NA
abundance: NA
j_gene: TRBJ2-4
len: 14

CDR3nt: TGTGCCAGCCAATCGGGGGGCGCGAGCACTGAAGCTTTCTTT
CDR3aa: CASQSGGASTEAFF
v_gene: TRBV28
d_gene: NA
abundance: NA
j_gene: TRBJ1-1
len: 14

CDR3nt: TGTGCCAGCAGTGATCGGGGGGCGGGAAACACCATATATTTT
CDR3aa: CASSDRGAGNTIYF
v_gene: TRBV6-1
d_gene: NA
abundance: NA
j_gene: TRBJ1-3
len: 14

CDR3nt: TGCGCCAGCAGCTTGGGGACTAGCGGGAGAGACAATGAGCAGTTCTTC
CDR3aa: CASSLGTSGRDNEQFF
v_gene: TRBV5-1
d_gene: TRBD2
abundance: NA
j_gene: TRBJ2-1
len: 16

CDR3nt: TGCGCCAGCAGCCCGCCCGAAGGCCCCGCCAGCTCTGGGGCCAACGTCCTGACTTTC
CDR3aa: CASSPPEGPASSGANVLTF
v_gene: TRBV5-1
d_gene: NA
abundance: NA
j_gene: TRBJ2-6
len: 19

CDR3nt: TGTGCCAGCAGCTTAGTAGGCGCGTATGATAGCACAGATACGCAGTATTTT
CDR3aa: CASSLVGAYDSTDTQYF
v_gene: TRBV13
d_gene: NA
abundance: NA
j_gene: TRBJ2-3
len: 17

CDR3nt: TGTGCCAGCAGCTTAGGGGGACTAGCGGCTCCCAAAAACATTCAGTACTTC
CDR3aa: CASSLGGLAAPKNIQYF
v_gene: TRBV11-2
d_gene: TRBD2
abundance: NA
j_gene: TRBJ2-4
len: 17

CDR3nt: TGTGCCAGCAGGTCCAATCTAGCGGGAGGGTACAATGAGCAGTTCTTC
CDR3aa: CASRSNLAGGYNEQFF
v_gene: TRBV7-8
d_gene: TRBD2
abundance: NA
j_gene: TRBJ2-1
len: 16

CDR3nt: TGTGCCAGCAGCCCCAGCCCAGTGGCGAACGAGCAGTACTTC
CDR3aa: CASSPSPVANEQYF
v_gene: TRBV9
d_gene: NA
abundance: NA
j_gene: TRBJ2-7
len: 14

CDR3nt: TGTGCCAGCATCCAACAGGGGGCTCAGCCCCAGCATTTT
CDR3aa: CASIQQGAQPQHF
v_gene: TRBV6-1
d_gene: TRBD1
abundance: NA
j_gene: TRBJ1-5
len: 13

CDR3nt: TGTGCCACCAGCAGAGAAGCGGGGTGGAGCTATGGCTACACCTTC
CDR3aa: CATSREAGWSYGYTF
v_gene: TRBV15
d_gene: NA
abundance: NA
j_gene: TRBJ1-2
len: 15

CDR3nt: TGTGCCACGAGGGAGAACACCGGGGAGCTGTTTTTT
CDR3aa: CATRENTGELFF
v_gene: TRBV2
d_gene: NA
abundance: NA
j_gene: TRBJ2-2
len: 12

CDR3nt: TGCGCCAGCAGCTCTCAGGGAGGAAGGGCCGGGGAGCTGTTTTTT
CDR3aa: CASSSQGGRAGELFF
v_gene: TRBV5-1
d_gene: NA
abundance: few
j_gene: TRBJ2-2
len: 15